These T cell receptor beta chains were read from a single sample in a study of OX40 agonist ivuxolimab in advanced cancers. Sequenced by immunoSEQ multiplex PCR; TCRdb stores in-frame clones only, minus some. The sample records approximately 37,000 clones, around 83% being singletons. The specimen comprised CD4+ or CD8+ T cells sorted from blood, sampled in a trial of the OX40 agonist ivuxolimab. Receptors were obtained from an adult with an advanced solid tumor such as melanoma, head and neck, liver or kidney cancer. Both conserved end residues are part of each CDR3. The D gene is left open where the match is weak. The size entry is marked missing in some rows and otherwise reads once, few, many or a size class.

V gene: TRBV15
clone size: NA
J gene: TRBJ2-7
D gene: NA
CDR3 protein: CATSRDLAHEQYF
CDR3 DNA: TGTGCCACCAGCAGAGATCTAGCTCACGAGCAGTACTTC

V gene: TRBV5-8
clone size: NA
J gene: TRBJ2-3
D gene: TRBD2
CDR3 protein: CASSLERGADTQYF
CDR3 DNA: TGTGCCAGCAGCTTGGAGCGGGGGGCAGATACGCAGTATTTT

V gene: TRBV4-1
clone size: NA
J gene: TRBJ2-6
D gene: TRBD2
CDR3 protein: CASTPSGLSGANVLTF
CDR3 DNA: TGCGCCAGCACCCCTAGCGGACTCTCTGGGGCCAACGTCCTGACTTTC

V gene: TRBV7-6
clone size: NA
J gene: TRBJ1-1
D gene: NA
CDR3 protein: CASSLGGGTEAFF
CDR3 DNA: TGTGCCAGCAGCCTCGGGGGTGGCACTGAAGCTTTCTTT

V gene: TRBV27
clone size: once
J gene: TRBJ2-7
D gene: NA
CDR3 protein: CASRSLSMEQYF
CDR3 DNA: TGTGCCAGCAGATCACTTTCTATGGAGCAGTACTTC

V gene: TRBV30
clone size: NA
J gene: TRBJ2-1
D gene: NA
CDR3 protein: CAWSVQGLHYNEQFF
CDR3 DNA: TGTGCCTGGAGTGTACAGGGACTACATTACAATGAGCAGTTCTTC

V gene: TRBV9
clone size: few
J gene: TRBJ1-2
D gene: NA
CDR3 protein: CASSVSGDYGYTF
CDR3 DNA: TGTGCCAGCAGCGTATCGGGCGACTATGGCTACACCTTC

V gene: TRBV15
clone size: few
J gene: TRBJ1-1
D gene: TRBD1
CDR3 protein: CATSGDREVTEAFF
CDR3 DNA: TGTGCCACCAGTGGGGACAGGGAGGTAACTGAAGCTTTCTTT

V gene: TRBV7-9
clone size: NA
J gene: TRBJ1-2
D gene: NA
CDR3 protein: CASSHGVEGYTF
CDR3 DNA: TGTGCCAGCAGCCACGGGGTCGAAGGCTACACCTTC

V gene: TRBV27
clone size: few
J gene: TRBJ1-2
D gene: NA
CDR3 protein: CASSLYWGADYGYTF
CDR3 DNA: TGTGCCAGCAGTTTATATTGGGGAGCGGACTATGGCTACACCTTC

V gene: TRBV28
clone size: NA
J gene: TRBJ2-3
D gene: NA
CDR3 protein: CASSLRDTQYF
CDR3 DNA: TGTGCCAGCAGTCTAAGGGATACGCAGTATTTT

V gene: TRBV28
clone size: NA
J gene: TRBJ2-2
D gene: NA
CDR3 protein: CASSLVQAGELFF
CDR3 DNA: TGTGCCAGCAGTTTAGTCCAGGCCGGGGAGCTGTTTTTT

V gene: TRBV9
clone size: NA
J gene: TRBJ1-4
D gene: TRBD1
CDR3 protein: CASSPTGVREKLFF
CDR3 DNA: TGTGCCAGCAGCCCCACAGGGGTTAGAGAAAAACTGTTTTTT

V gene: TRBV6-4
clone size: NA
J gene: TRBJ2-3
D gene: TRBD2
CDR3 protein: CASSSEPSGGAGTQYF
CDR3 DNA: TGTGCCAGCAGTAGTGAGCCTAGCGGGGGGGCAGGTACGCAGTATTTT

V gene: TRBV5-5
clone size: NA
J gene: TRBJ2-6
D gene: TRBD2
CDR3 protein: CASSWDGRTVSSGANVLTF
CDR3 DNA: TGTGCCAGCAGCTGGGACGGGAGGACTGTCAGCTCTGGGGCCAACGTCCTGACTTTC

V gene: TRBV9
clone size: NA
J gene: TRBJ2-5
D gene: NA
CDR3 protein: CASSVEGSSGTQYF
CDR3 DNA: TGTGCCAGCAGCGTAGAGGGGTCGAGCGGGACCCAGTACTTC

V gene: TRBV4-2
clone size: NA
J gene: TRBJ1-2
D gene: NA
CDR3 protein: CASSQVPGSGYGYTF
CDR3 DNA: TGTGCCAGCAGCCAAGTTCCAGGGTCGGGGTATGGCTACACCTTC

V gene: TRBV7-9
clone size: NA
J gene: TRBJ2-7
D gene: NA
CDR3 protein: CASSFAGSYEQYF
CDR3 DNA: TGTGCCAGCAGCTTTGCGGGATCCTACGAGCAGTACTTC

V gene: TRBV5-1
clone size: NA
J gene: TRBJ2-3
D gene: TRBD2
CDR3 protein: CASKRAGGTDTQYF
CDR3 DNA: TGCGCCAGCAAAAGAGCGGGGGGCACAGATACGCAGTATTTT

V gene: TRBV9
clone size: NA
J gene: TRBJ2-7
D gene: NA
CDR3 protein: CASSVEGGEQYF
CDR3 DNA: TGTGCCAGCAGCGTAGAGGGTGGCGAGCAGTACTTC

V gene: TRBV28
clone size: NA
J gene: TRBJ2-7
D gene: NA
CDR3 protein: CASSSGLLYEQYF
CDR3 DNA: TGTGCCAGCAGTTCCGGACTTCTCTACGAGCAGTACTTC

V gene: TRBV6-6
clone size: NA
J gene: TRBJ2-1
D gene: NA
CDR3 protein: CASSQLLGVHNEQFF
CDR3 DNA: TGTGCCAGCAGTCAACTCCTCGGGGTTCACAATGAGCAGTTCTTC

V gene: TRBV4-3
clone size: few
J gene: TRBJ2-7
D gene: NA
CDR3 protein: CASSLARGAASYEQYF
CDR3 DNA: TGCGCCAGCAGCCTAGCGCGTGGGGCAGCCTCCTACGAGCAGTACTTC

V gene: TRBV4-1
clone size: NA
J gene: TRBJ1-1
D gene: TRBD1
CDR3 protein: CASSSTTGGTGTEAFF
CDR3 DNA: TGCGCCAGCAGCTCGACTACAGGGGGTACGGGCACTGAAGCTTTCTTT

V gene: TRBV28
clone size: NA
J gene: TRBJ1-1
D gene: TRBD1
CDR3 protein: CASSSPTGENTEAFF
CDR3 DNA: TGTGCCAGCAGTTCGCCGACAGGGGAGAACACTGAAGCTTTCTTT

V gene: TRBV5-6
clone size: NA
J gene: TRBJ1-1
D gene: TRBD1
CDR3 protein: CASSLPGTGDNTEAFF
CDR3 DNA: TGTGCCAGCAGCTTGCCCGGGACAGGGGATAACACTGAAGCTTTCTTT

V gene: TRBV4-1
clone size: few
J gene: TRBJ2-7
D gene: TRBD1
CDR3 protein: CASSQERTGAYEQYF
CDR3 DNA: TGCGCCAGCAGCCAAGAAAGGACAGGGGCCTACGAGCAGTACTTC

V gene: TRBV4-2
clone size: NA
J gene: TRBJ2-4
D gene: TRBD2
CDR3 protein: CASSQDGALAGADIQYF
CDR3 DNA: TGTGCCAGCAGCCAAGATGGTGCGCTAGCGGGAGCGGACATTCAGTACTTC

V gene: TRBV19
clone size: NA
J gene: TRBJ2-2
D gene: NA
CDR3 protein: CASSIWVAGEGPNTGELFF
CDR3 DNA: TGTGCCAGTAGTATTTGGGTGGCAGGGGAAGGTCCGAACACCGGGGAGCTGTTTTTT

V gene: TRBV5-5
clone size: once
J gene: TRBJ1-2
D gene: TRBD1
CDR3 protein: CASSLYGDRGRGYTF
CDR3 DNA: TGTGCCAGCAGCTTGTATGGGGACAGGGGACGGGGCTACACCTTC

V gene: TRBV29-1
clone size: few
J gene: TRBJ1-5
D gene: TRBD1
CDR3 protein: CSVEEPPRQGGGSNQPQHF
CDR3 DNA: TGCAGCGTTGAAGAACCACCCCGACAGGGAGGCGGAAGCAATCAGCCCCAGCATTTT

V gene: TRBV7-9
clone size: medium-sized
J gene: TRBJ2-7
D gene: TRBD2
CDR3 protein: CASSGGLAGNAYEQYF
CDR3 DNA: TGTGCCAGCAGCGGAGGGTTAGCGGGGAACGCCTACGAGCAGTACTTC

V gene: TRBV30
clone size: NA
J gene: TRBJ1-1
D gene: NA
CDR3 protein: CAWRGGYTEAFF
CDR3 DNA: TGTGCCTGGAGAGGCGGGTACACTGAAGCTTTCTTT

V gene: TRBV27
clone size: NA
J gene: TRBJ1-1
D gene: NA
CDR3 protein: CASGDLGTEAFF
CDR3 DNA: TGTGCCAGCGGGGACCTAGGGACTGAAGCTTTCTTT

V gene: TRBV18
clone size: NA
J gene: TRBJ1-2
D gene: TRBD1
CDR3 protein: CASSPPGTGAGYGYTF
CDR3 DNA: TGTGCCAGCTCACCACCTGGGACAGGGGCTGGGTATGGCTACACCTTC

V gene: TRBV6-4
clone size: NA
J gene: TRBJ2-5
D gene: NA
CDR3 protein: CGSRSIHQETQYF
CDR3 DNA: TGTGGGTCGAGAAGCATACACCAAGAGACCCAGTACTTC

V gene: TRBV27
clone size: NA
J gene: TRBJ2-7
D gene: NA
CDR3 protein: CASSMTAEGIYEQYF
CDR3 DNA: TGTGCCAGCAGTATGACAGCTGAGGGAATATACGAGCAGTACTTC

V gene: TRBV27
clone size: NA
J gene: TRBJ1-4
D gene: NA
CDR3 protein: CASKGTDEKLFF
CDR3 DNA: TGTGCCAGCAAAGGGACGGATGAAAAACTGTTTTTT

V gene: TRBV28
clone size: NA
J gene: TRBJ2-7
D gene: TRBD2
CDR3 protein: CASSLTSGPSYEQYF
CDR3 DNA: TGTGCCAGCAGTTTAACTAGCGGGCCCTCCTACGAGCAGTACTTC

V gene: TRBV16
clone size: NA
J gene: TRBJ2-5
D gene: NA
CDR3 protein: CASSQDGQETQYF
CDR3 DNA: TGTGCCAGCAGCCAAGACGGACAAGAGACCCAGTACTTC

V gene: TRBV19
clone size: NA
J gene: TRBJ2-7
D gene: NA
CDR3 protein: CASSIAPATYEQYF
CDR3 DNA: TGTGCCAGTAGTATAGCTCCAGCTACCTACGAGCAGTACTTC

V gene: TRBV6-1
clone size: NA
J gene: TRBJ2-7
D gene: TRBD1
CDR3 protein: CASGGSGQGYEQYF
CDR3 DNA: TGTGCCAGCGGAGGTTCGGGACAGGGCTACGAGCAGTACTTC

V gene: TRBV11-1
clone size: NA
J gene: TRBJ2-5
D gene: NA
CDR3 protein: CASSSHLDWRRETQYF
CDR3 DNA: TGTGCCAGCAGCTCCCATTTGGACTGGAGGCGAGAGACCCAGTACTTC

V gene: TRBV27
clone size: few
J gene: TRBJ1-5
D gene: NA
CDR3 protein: CASSLSGNQPQHF
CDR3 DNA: TGTGCCAGCAGTTTGTCGGGCAATCAGCCCCAGCATTTT

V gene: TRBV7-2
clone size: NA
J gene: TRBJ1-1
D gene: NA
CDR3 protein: CASRPTTTDVLNTEAFF
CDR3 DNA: TGTGCCAGCAGACCGACAACAACGGACGTTTTGAACACTGAAGCTTTCTTT

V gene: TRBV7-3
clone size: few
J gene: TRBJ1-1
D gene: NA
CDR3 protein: CASSLAVLRNTEAFF
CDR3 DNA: TGTGCCAGCAGCTTAGCCGTACTCAGGAACACTGAAGCTTTCTTT

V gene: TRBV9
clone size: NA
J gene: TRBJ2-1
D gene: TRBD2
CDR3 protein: CASSVAGGLYDEQFF
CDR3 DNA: TGTGCCAGCAGCGTAGCGGGAGGCCTTTACGATGAGCAGTTCTTC